These 21 T cell receptor beta chains originate from one sample sequenced in a study of blood T cell repertoires in COVID-19. Libraries were prepared by immunoSEQ multiplex PCR; TCRdb keeps only in-frame clonotypes and omits some of them. In the table there are about 120,000 clones, approximately 87% of which are singletons. The material sequenced was peripheral blood. The receptors stem from a woman in her 50s with acute or convalescent COVID-19.

The chain combines TRBV10-1 with TRBJ1-4; D is perhaps TRBD1 (6 bases). V lost 6 bases to trimming and J lost 1 base, with 15 bases between them. The CDR3 extends over 16 amino acids. CDR1 is WNHNN and CDR2 is SYGVQD in the germline V gene (reference sequence). CDR3 residues: CASRGTGGRTNEKLFF. The CDR3 bases are TGCGCCAGCAGGGGGACGGGGGGGCGAACTAATGAAAAACTGTTTTTT.

This rearrangement joins TRBV5-1 to TRBJ2-5; maybe TRBD1 (6 bases). This CDR3 spans 15 amino acids. CDR1 and CDR2 from the germline V gene are SGHRS and YFSETQ. Between the trimmed V and J ends, which lost 4 bases and 2 bases, there was a span of 15 bases. CDR3 amino acids: CASSPTQGRQETQYF. CDR3 coding DNA: TGCGCCAGCAGCCCGACACAGGGTAGGCAAGAGACCCAGTACTTC.

This chain joins TRBV5-4 and TRBJ1-3; 7 nucleotides line up with TRBD1. The CDR3 is made up of 15 amino acids. The junction had 4 bases not matched to a gene; V was cut back by 4 bases and J by 0 bases. Germline values: CDR1 SGHNT, CDR2 YYREEE (reference sequence). CDR3 sequence reads: CASSPGQSSGNTIYF. The CDR3 DNA sequence: TGTGCCAGCAGCCCGGGACAGAGCTCTGGAAACACCATATATTTT.

This clone was counted once. The chain carries TRBV30 and TRBJ1-6, with D possibly being TRBD1 (6 bases). Germline V gene data show CDR1 as GTSNPN and CDR2 as SVGIG (reference sequence). The CDR3 length is 17 residues. The germline V and J ends were trimmed by 0 bases and 5 bases, with 17 bases remaining between them. This CDR3 is CAWSVRGANWDNSPLHF. The DNA of the CDR3 is TGTGCCTGGAGTGTACGGGGGGCCAACTGGGATAATTCACCCCTCCACTTT.

This clone was seen once. The chain links TRBV18 to TRBJ2-7; 7 bases map to TRBD1. V was clipped by 1 base and J by 0 bases; unmatched bases: 3. The CDR3 has 15 amino acids. The germline V gene encodes CDR1 KGHSH and CDR2 LQKENI. CDR3 nucleotides: TGTGCCAGCTCACCACTTCAGGGGGACTCCTACGAGCAGTACTTC. It encodes CASSPLQGDSYEQYF.

The sample holds one count of this clone. The chain couples TRBV12-5 to TRBJ2-1, with D uncertain. Germline V gives CDR1 LGHNT, CDR2 FRNRAP. The V end lost 2 bases, the J end lost 2 bases, and 13 bases lay between the germline ends. The CDR3 is 16 amino acids. This CDR3 reads CASGLRDGGTYNEQFF. The CDR3 DNA reads TGTGCTAGTGGTTTGAGAGATGGCGGTACCTACAATGAGCAGTTCTTC.

The CDR3 here is CASSLLDKFQSGYTF. In nucleotides, the CDR3 is TGTGCCAGTAGTCTACTGGACAAATTTCAGAGTGGCTACACCTTC. The chain joins TRBV19 to TRBJ1-2; a weak D match, TRBD1 (5 bases). The CDR3 contains 15 residues. V was pared by 5 bases and J by 7 bases, with 20 bases between. The V gene's germline CDR1 is LNHDA and CDR2 SQIVND (reference sequence). Full variable domain (outside the CDR3, taken from reference TRBV19 and TRBJ1-2): DGGITQSPKYLFRKEGQNVTLSCEQNLNHDAMYWYRQDPGQGLRLIYYSQIVNDFQKGDIAEGYSVSREKKESFPLTVTSAQKNPTAFYLCASSLLDKFQSGYTFGSGTRLTVV.

This chain uses TRBV6-1 with TRBJ2-7; 7 bases align to TRBD1. The CDR3 sequence is 15 residues long. CDR1 is MNHNS, CDR2 SASEGT, per germline. V gave up 4 bases and J gave up 4 bases; unmatched junction bases: 10. CDR3 sequence reads: CASSASGTGAYEQYF. Written as DNA, the CDR3 is TGTGCCAGCAGTGCCTCCGGTACAGGGGCTTACGAGCAGTACTTC.

This chain links TRBV4-3 with TRBJ2-7, with 9 bases fitting TRBD2. With 0 bases clipped from V and 0 bases from J, the junction kept 6 bases outside the gene matches. Germline loops: CDR1 LGHNA, CDR2 YSLEER. The CDR3 spans 17 residues. The CDR3 is CASSQDPAGGLSYEQYF. Written as DNA, the CDR3 is TGCGCCAGCAGCCAAGACCCAGCGGGAGGACTCTCCTACGAGCAGTACTTC.

This chain links TRBV9 with TRBJ1-6; D remains ambiguous. CDR3 length: 15 residues. The V gene's germline CDR1 is SGDLS and CDR2 YYNGEE. V lost 4 bases and J lost 8, with 16 bases in between. The CDR3 DNA reads TGTGCCAGCAGCATAAGGCCCGGGGTCGATTCACCCCTCCACTTT. It specifies CASSIRPGVDSPLHF.

This clone occurred once. The rearrangement joins TRBV6-5 to TRBJ1-5; D possibly corresponds to TRBD1 (6 bases). The CDR3 runs to 14 residues. CDR1 and CDR2 from the germline V gene are MNHEY and SVGAGI. V lost 6 bases to trimming and J lost 5 bases, with 14 bases between them. CDR3 sequence (DNA): TGTGCCAGCAGGAACGACAGGAGTCATCAGCCCCAGCATTTT. Amino acids: CASRNDRSHQPQHF.

The chain combines TRBV15 with TRBJ2-5; weak D call: TRBD2 (5 bases). Trimming stripped 3 bases from V and 3 bases from J, with 14 bases between. Germline V gene lookup returns CDR1 LNHNV and CDR2 YYDKDF (reference sequence). The CDR3 totals 15 residues. The DNA for the CDR3 is TGTGCCACCAGCAGGAGCGGACGTGAAGAAGAGACCCAGTACTTC. It translates to CATSRSGREEETQYF. Variable domain in full (rest from reference TRBV15 and TRBJ2-5): DAMVIQNPRYQVTQFGKPVTLSCSQTLNHNVMYWYQQKSSQAPKLLFHYYDKDFNNEADTPDNFQSRRPNTSFCFLDIRSPGLGDTAMYLCATSRSGREEETQYFGPGTRLLVL.

The chain combines TRBV11-2 with TRBJ2-7; D unclear. The germline CDR1 and CDR2 sequences are SGHAT and FQNNGV. This CDR3 has 14 residues. Trimming cost V 2 bases and J 2 bases, with 10 bases left between them. The CDR3 sequence: CASSLIQRAYEQYF. As DNA, the CDR3 is TGTGCCAGCAGCTTAATACAGAGAGCCTACGAGCAGTACTTC.

This clone was seen only a few times. V is TRBV24-1 and J is TRBJ2-6; TRBD1 agrees at 7 bases. CDR3 size: 18 residues. Unmatched junction bases numbered 7, after V lost 3 bases and J lost 0 bases. Germline V CDR1 and CDR2: KGHDR, SFDVKD. CDR3 loop: CATSDTGAPNSGANVLTF. The CDR3 nucleotides are TGTGCCACCAGTGATACAGGGGCCCCAAACTCTGGGGCCAACGTCCTGACTTTC.

This clone was picked up one time. The rearrangement uses TRBV14 and TRBJ1-1; D gene unclear. CDR3 length equals 13 residues. Trimming pared 4 bases from V and 5 bases from J, leaving 11 bases between. Germline CDR1 reads SGHDN; CDR2 reads FVKESK. In DNA form, the CDR3 reads TGTGCCAGCAGCCTGGGCTGGATGACTGAAGCTTTCTTT. Its translation is CASSLGWMTEAFF.

The chain is built from TRBV7-9 and TRBJ1-5; 7 bases are a match to TRBD1. The CDR3 totals 16 residues. V dropped 3 bases and J dropped 6; count of bases not matched to a gene: 11. Germline loops: CDR1 SEHNR, CDR2 FQNEAQ (reference sequence). The CDR3 loop is CASSLGAGGNFQPQHF. The CDR3 region has the DNA TGTGCCAGCAGCTTGGGGGCAGGGGGTAATTTTCAGCCCCAGCATTTT. Combining the CDR3 with reference TRBV7-9 and TRBJ1-5 gives the whole variable domain DTGVSQNPRHKITKRGQNVTFRCDPISEHNRLYWYRQTLGQGPEFLTYFQNEAQLEKSRLLSDRFSAERPKGSFSTLEIQRTEQGDSAMYLCASSLGAGGNFQPQHFGDGTRLSIL.

V and J are TRBV4-1 and TRBJ2-1, with 7 positions matching TRBD2. Unmatched junction bases numbered 11, after V lost 6 bases and J lost 3 bases. Germline assignment: CDR1 MGHRA and CDR2 YSYEKL. The CDR3 runs to 16 residues. CDR3 loop: CASSPSRSGNYNEQFF. In DNA form, the CDR3 reads TGCGCCAGCAGTCCCTCAAGGAGCGGGAACTACAATGAGCAGTTCTTC.

V gene TRBV7-2 combines with J gene TRBJ1-3; 9 bases are a match to TRBD1. Losses at the gene ends were 1 base for V and 0 bases for J; bases not matched to a gene: 7. The germline CDR1 and CDR2 sequences are SGHTA and FQGNSA. This CDR3 comprises 18 residues. The CDR3 here is CASSLVSGTGFSGNTIYF. The DNA for the CDR3 is TGTGCCAGCAGCTTAGTCTCCGGGACAGGGTTCTCTGGAAACACCATATATTTT.

The chain has TRBV5-1 and TRBJ1-2; TRBD1 aligns across 7 bases. The germline V gene encodes CDR1 SGHRS and CDR2 YFSETQ. Trimming at V came to 4 bases and at J to 2 bases, leaving 8 bases not matched to a gene. This CDR3 is 15 amino acids long. CDR3 DNA: TGCGCCAGCAGCGGAACCGGGACAGCCAACTATGGCTACACCTTC. Translating gives CASSGTGTANYGYTF.

The chain links TRBV12-5 to TRBJ1-5; tentative D call: TRBD1 (6 bases). Germline loops: CDR1 LGHNT, CDR2 FRNRAP. This CDR3 has 15 residues. V lost 5 bases and J lost 3, with 14 bases in between. CDR3 bases: TGTGCTAGTGGTCCCCAGGACAGAATCAATCAGCCCCAGCATTTT. Translation gives CASGPQDRINQPQHF.

This sequence joins TRBV18 and TRBJ1-4; TRBD1 aligns across 9 bases. The J segment lost 7 bases and the V segment lost 2 bases, leaving 8 bases of the junction unmatched. This CDR3 is 16 amino acids long. Germline V gives CDR1 KGHSH, CDR2 LQKENI. The DNA for the CDR3 is TGTGCCAGCTCACCATTCATGGGACAGGGAAGTGAAAAACTGTTTTTT. This sequence encodes CASSPFMGQGSEKLFF.